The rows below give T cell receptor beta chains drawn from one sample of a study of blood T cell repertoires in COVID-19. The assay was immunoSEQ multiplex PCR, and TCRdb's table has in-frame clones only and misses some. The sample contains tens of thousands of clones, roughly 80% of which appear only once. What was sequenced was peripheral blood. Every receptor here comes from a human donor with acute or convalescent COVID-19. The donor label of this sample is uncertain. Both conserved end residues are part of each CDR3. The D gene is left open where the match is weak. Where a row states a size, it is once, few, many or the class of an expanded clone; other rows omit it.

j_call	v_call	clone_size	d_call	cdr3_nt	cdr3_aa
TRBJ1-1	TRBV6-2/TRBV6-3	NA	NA	TGTGCCAGCAGTGAGGGAGGCACTGAAGCTTTCTTT	CASSEGGTEAFF
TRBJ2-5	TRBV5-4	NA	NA	TGTGCCAGCAGCTTGTTTCAGGGTGAGACCCAGTACTTC	CASSLFQGETQYF
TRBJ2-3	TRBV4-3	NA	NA	TGCGCCAGCAGCCCGGACTCACAGGGCGTTACGCAGTATTTT	CASSPDSQGVTQYF
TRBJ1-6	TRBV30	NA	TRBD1	TGTGCCTTGAGGACAGGGTGGAATTCACCCCTCCACTTT	CALRTGWNSPLHF
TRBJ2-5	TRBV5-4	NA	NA	TGTGCCAGCAGCTTGGGTCGCGGCCTCCAAGAGACCCAGTACTTC	CASSLGRGLQETQYF
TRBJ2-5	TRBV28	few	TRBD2	TGTGCCAGCAGTTCGTTGGGTAGCGGGGCTCAAGAGACCCAGTACTTC	CASSSLGSGAQETQYF
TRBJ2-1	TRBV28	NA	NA	TGTGCCAGCAACTCAGCGGATTCCTACAATGAGCAGTTCTTC	CASNSADSYNEQFF
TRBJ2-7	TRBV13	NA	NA	TGTGCCAGCAGCTTAAGGGCAGGGTCCCACGAGCAGTACTTC	CASSLRAGSHEQYF
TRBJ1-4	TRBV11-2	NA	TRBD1	TGTGCCAGCAGCACCCTATACAGGGGCGGGGATGAAAAACTGTTTTTT	CASSTLYRGGDEKLFF
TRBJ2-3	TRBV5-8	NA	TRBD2	TGTGCCAGCAGCCTCGGGACTAGCGAAGGCACAGATACGCAGTATTTT	CASSLGTSEGTDTQYF
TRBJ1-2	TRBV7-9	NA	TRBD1	TGTGCCAGCAGCACTGGACAGGGGCTTGGCTACACCTTC	CASSTGQGLGYTF
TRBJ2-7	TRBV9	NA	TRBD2	TGTGCCAGCAGCCAGACTAGCGCCGACTACGAGCAGTACTTC	CASSQTSADYEQYF
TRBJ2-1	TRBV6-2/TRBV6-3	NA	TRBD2	TGTGCCAGCAGCCGTGCGAATAGCGGGCTAAACAATGAGCAGTTCTTC	CASSRANSGLNNEQFF
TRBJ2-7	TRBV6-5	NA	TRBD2	TGTGCCAGCAGAAGGACTAGCGGGGGAAATTACGAGCAGTACTTC	CASRRTSGGNYEQYF
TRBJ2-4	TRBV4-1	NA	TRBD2	TGCGCCAGCAGCCACCTACTAGCGGGGGATAACAAAAACATTCAGTACTTC	CASSHLLAGDNKNIQYF
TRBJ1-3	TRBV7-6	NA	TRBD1	TGTGCCAGCAGCCCCGACAGGGGGCGATCTGGAAACACCATATATTTT	CASSPDRGRSGNTIYF
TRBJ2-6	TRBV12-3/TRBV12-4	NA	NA	TGTGCCACCTCAGGCTCTGGGGCCAACGTCCTGACTTTC	CATSGSGANVLTF
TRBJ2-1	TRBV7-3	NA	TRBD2	TGTGCCAGCAGCTACGGACTAGCCCTCTACAATGAGCAGTTCTTC	CASSYGLALYNEQFF
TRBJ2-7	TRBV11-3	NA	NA	TGTGCCAGCAGCTTACGGGGGAGTCAGGGCTACGAGCAGTACTTC	CASSLRGSQGYEQYF
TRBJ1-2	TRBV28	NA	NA	TGTGCCAGCAGTTTAGGGTGGAGAAACGGTGGCTACACCTTC	CASSLGWRNGGYTF
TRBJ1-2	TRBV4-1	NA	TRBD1	TGCGCCAGCAGCCAAGAGGACAGGGGGTATGGCTACACCTTC	CASSQEDRGYGYTF
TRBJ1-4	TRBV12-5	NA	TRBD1	TGTGCTAGTGCTTCCCGGACAGGGCACGAAAAACTGTTTTTT	CASASRTGHEKLFF
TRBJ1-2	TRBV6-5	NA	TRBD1	TGTGCCAGCAGTACAGGGGGCTCGACCTATGGCTACACCTTC	CASSTGGSTYGYTF
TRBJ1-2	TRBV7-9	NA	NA	TGTGCCAGCAGCTTAGAACAAACCTACACCTTC	CASSLEQTYTF
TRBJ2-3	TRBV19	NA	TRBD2	TGTGCCAGTAGTCCTATAGCGGGAGTAGGTGCAGATACGCAGTATTTT	CASSPIAGVGADTQYF
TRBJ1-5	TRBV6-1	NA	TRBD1	TGTGCCAGCAGTGAAGACAGGGGGCAGCCCCAGCATTTT	CASSEDRGQPQHF
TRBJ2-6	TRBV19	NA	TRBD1	TGTGCCAGTATCTCCGGACAGGCTGGGGCCAACGTCCTGACTTTC	CASISGQAGANVLTF
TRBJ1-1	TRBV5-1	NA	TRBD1	TGCGCCAGCAGCTTGCCTGTGGGATCGGGACAGAAGAACACTGAAGCTTTCTTT	CASSLPVGSGQKNTEAFF
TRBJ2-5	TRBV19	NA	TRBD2	TGTGCCAGTCCGCCTACCAGGACTAGCCTACGGAAGACCCAGTACTTC	CASPPTRTSLRKTQYF
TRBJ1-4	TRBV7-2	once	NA	TGTGCCAGCAGCTTAAACTCTGGCGCGGGGGGGATAAGGGAAAAACTGTTTTTT	CASSLNSGAGGIREKLFF
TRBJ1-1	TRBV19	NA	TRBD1	TGTGCCAGTAGTCTCCGGACAGGGATGAACACTGAAGCTTTCTTT	CASSLRTGMNTEAFF